This passage covers 7 T cell receptor beta chains from one sample sequenced in a study of shared clonotypes between healthy human individuals (dated by TCRdb to about 2020). Receptor libraries were prepared by the immunoSEQ multiplex PCR assay. TCRdb re-hosts the immuneACCESS table, in-frame sequences only. Its copies lack some clones; in the studies checked, an unresolved V gene accounts for under half of them, and the cause for the rest is not known. This sample comprises some 2 million clones, roughly 96% of them detected only once. The ten biggest clones cover 0.1% to 0.15% of the sample. Source material: naive CD4+ T cells sorted from blood. The sample's cell subset or site, from its label and the paper: CD45RA+ positively selected. The receptor set was obtained from a man between 18 and 29 years old in good health.

This chain uses TRBV29-1 with TRBJ2-1; 7 bases are shared with TRBD2. CDR3 length equals 16 residues. V shed 7 bases and J 0 bases; nucleotides not matched to a gene: 12. Germline values: CDR1 SQVTM, CDR2 ANQGSEA. CDR3 coding DNA: TGCAGCGAGTTTCCCACTAGCGCGACCTCCTACAATGAGCAGTTCTTC. Amino acids: CSEFPTSATSYNEQFF.

The J gene is TRBJ2-3, the V gene TRBV2; TRBD2 agrees at 8 bases. The CDR3 runs 14 residues. The trim removed 6 bases at V and 6 bases at J, leaving 8 bases unmatched. CDR1 is SNHLY, CDR2 FYNNEI, per germline. The CDR3 region is CASRATSGLDTQYF. The DNA for the CDR3 is TGTGCCAGCAGAGCAACTAGCGGTTTGGATACGCAGTATTTT.

The chain uses TRBV18 and TRBJ1-4; the match to TRBD1 covers 7 bases. The CDR3 sequence is 16 residues long. V shed 3 bases, J shed 5 bases, and the junction held 9 bases outside the gene matches. The germline V gene has CDR1 KGHSH and CDR2 LQKENI. As DNA, the CDR3 is TGTGCCAGCTCACCCCCGGGACAGAGCTACAATGAAAAACTGTTTTTT. Protein sequence: CASSPPGQSYNEKLFF.

The rearrangement links TRBV7-9 to TRBJ2-7; tentatively, D is TRBD2 (6 bases). CDR3 length: 14 residues. Germline V CDR1 and CDR2: SEHNR, FQNEAQ (reference sequence). V was cut by 2 bases and J by 3 bases, with 11 bases left in between. Here the CDR3 DNA reads TGTGCCAGCAGCTTACCCCCGGACTACTACGAGCAGTACTTC. Amino acids: CASSLPPDYYEQYF.

This chain links TRBV30 with TRBJ1-1, with D perhaps TRBD1 (5 bases). The CDR3 covers 14 residues. Germline V gene sequence: CDR1 GTSNPN, CDR2 SVGIG (reference sequence). Between the trimmed V and J ends, which lost 3 bases and 5 bases, there was a span of 16 bases. The CDR3 spells CAWSPGYLSTEAFF. DNA of the CDR3: TGTGCCTGGAGCCCAGGGTACTTAAGTACTGAAGCTTTCTTT.

A word on this clone: The same CDR3 also results from other DNA sequences found in this sample. This chain uses TRBV5-1 with TRBJ1-5; 8 nucleotides match TRBD1. Germline values: CDR1 SGHRS, CDR2 YFSETQ. The CDR3 has 14 amino acids. The V gene end was trimmed by 0 bases and the J gene end by 5 bases; junction bases not matched to a gene: 1. The CDR3 spells CASSLEQGDQPQHF. CDR3 nucleotides: TGCGCCAGCAGCTTGGAACAGGGGGATCAGCCCCAGCATTTT.

The chain carries TRBV28 and TRBJ1-5; no definite D call. CDR1 is MDHEN and CDR2 is SYDVKM in the germline V gene. The CDR3 is 14 residues long. The V and J ends lost 10 bases and 0 bases respectively, with 13 bases between them. The DNA of the CDR3 is TGTGCCACCCTCAGGAGAAATAGCAATCAGCCCCAGCATTTT. Residues: CATLRRNSNQPQHF.